Sequencing of this TCR beta chain was carried out in a study of identical twins. MiXCR, applied by TCRdb to the 5' RACE reads, yields one record per CDR3 protein. The sample yields under 350,000 distinct CDR3 sequences, just under 9.5% seen once. Germline CDR1 reads MNHEY; CDR2 reads SMNVEV (reference sequence). V shed 10 bases and J shed 3 bases, with 10 bases lying between them. This CDR3 spans 13 amino acids. These data were likewise used in another study, on yellow fever vaccine responses in identical twins.

This sequence joins TRBV27 and TRBJ2-6; D uncertain. This clonotype was obtained from a woman under 30 in good health. Specimen: CD8+ T cells sorted from blood. This CDR3 reads CATKRGGANVLTF. Written as DNA, the CDR3 is TGTGCCACCAAAAGAGGTGGGGCCAACGTCCTGACTTTC.